This TCR beta chain was captured by sequencing in a study of T cells in Graves' hyperthyroidism and ophthalmopathy. Findings and caveats of the study: Blood held most thyroid clonotypes expanded above 0.001 frequency. Ophthalmopathy was told apart from stable hyperthyroidism by a 13 V-J model.

Amplified regions were TCR beta CDR3 sequences from RNA transcripts. In the first-round RT-PCR of the TCR CDR3, the HTBI primer set was used. Via MiXCR, TCRdb re-called the multiplex PCR reads, giving one row per CDR3 protein. The sample lists some 510,000 distinct CDR3 sequences, 20% to 25% occurring once. This clonotype showed up just a few times. What it binds is not known. No conserved phenylalanine or tryptophan ends this CDR3, so it is likely a read error. The germline gives CDR1 SGDLS, CDR2 YYNGEE. V shed 3 bases, J shed 6 bases, and the junction held 5 bases outside the gene matches. This CDR3 region has 14 residues. In patients aged 18 to 65, hyperthyroidism was newly diagnosed, with duration under 2 months.

This sequence originates from a man aged 18 to 29 with Graves' hyperthyroidism. The chain recombines TRBV9 with TRBJ1-5; TRBD1 matches at 8 bases. The specimen sequenced was blood. The chain's CDR3 is CASSAGTGIQPQHS. The CDR3 region has the DNA TGTGCCAGCAGCGCCGGGACAGGCATTCAGCCCCAGCATTCT.